This T cell receptor (beta chain) comes out of a study of OX40 agonist ivuxolimab in advanced cancers. Only in-frame clones appear in the TCRdb table, and some are missing; sequencing was by immunoSEQ multiplex PCR. In the table there are some 43,000 clones, 90% to 95% of which are singletons. The CDR3 has 13 amino acids. The germline V gene encodes CDR1 SGHDT and CDR2 YYEEEE. The germline V and J ends were trimmed by 2 bases and 3 bases, with 7 bases remaining between them. The source is an adult with an advanced solid tumor such as melanoma, head and neck, liver or kidney cancer. The sequencing here drew on CD4+ or CD8+ T cells sorted from blood, taken in a trial of the OX40 agonist ivuxolimab. The genes are TRBV5-6 and TRBJ2-3; perhaps TRBD2 as D (6 bases). The CDR3 DNA reads TGTGCCAGCAGCTTACGGGAGACAGATACGCAGTATTTT. This sequence encodes CASSLRETDTQYF. The variable domain in full, with the rest retrieved from reference TRBV5-6 and TRBJ2-3, is DAGVTQSPTHLIKTRGQQVTLRCSPKSGHDTVSWYQQALGQGPQFIFQYYEEEERQRGNFPDRFSGHQFPNYSSELNVNALLLGDSALYLCASSLRETDTQYFGPGTRLTVL.